The 29 T cell receptor beta chains listed next were all sequenced from one sample in a study of cytomegalovirus exposure and HLA in healthy donors. Both 60 Vbeta primers and 13 Jbeta primers went into the PCR. Sequencing was performed with immunoSEQ multiplex PCR; in TCRdb, only in-frame clones are kept and a portion is missing. The data hold about 150,000 clones, with about 85% observed a single time. Sequencing used PBMCs. These receptors all come from a woman aged 18-35 years in good health and CMV-seronegative.

V gene TRBV19 combines with J gene TRBJ1-2; no reliable D call. The V and J ends lost 8 bases and 1 base respectively, with 11 bases between them. CDR3 length: 13 residues. Germline V gene data show CDR1 as LNHDA and CDR2 as SQIVND (reference sequence). The CDR3 protein is CASGPLINYGYTF. The CDR3 DNA reads as TGTGCCAGTGGGCCCTTAATTAACTATGGCTACACCTTC.

The chain couples TRBV19 to TRBJ2-7; 7 nucleotides match TRBD2. J lost 2 bases, V lost 4 bases, and 5 bases had no gene match. Germline-derived CDR1 and CDR2 are LNHDA and SQIVND (reference sequence). The length of the CDR3 is 14 residues. This chain's CDR3 is CASSRASGTYEQYF. CDR3 in DNA: TGTGCCAGTAGTAGGGCTAGCGGTACCTACGAGCAGTACTTC.

The genes are TRBV4-1 and TRBJ2-1, with TRBD2 matching over 14 bases. The CDR3 has 16 amino acids. Germline CDR1 is MGHRA and CDR2 is YSYEKL. The V segment lost 10 bases and the J segment 3 bases; nucleotides outside the gene matches: 8. The CDR3 protein is CATTSGGASLYNEQFF. CDR3 DNA sequence: TGCGCCACGACTAGCGGGGGGGCTTCTCTCTACAATGAGCAGTTCTTC.

The genes are TRBV10-3 and TRBJ1-1; 9 bases map to TRBD1. The V and J ends lost 8 bases and 6 bases, in that order; junction bases with no gene match: 10. CDR3 length: 14 amino acids. Germline V gene data show CDR1 as ENHRY and CDR2 as SYGVKD. As DNA, the CDR3 is TGTGCCATCGGAGGGGGACAGGGAGTATCTGAAGCTTTCTTT. This codes for CAIGGGQGVSEAFF.

The chain has TRBV7-2 and TRBJ2-7, with D tentatively TRBD2 (6 bases). Germline CDR1 and CDR2: SGHTA and FQGNSA. V lost 4 bases, J lost 0 bases, and 13 bases lay in between. The CDR3 has 15 amino acids. The CDR3: CASSSEAGYSYEQYF. DNA of the CDR3: TGTGCCAGCAGCTCCGAAGCGGGCTACTCCTACGAGCAGTACTTC.

The rearrangement joins TRBV5-5 to TRBJ1-5; the D is unclear. Germline assignment: CDR1 SGHKS and CDR2 YYEKEE (reference sequence). The CDR3 consists of 13 residues. Trimming pared 4 bases from V and 6 bases from J, leaving 11 bases between. CDR3 DNA sequence: TGTGCCAGCAGCCCGCTCGGGGTTCAGCCCCAGCATTTT. Residues: CASSPLGVQPQHF.

The chain recombines TRBV29-1 with TRBJ2-1, with 10 bases aligning to TRBD2. With V trimmed by 6 bases and J by 1 base, 6 bases remained unmatched. The CDR3 runs 15 residues. The V gene's germline CDR1 is SQVTM and CDR2 ANQGSEA. The CDR3 DNA sequence: TGCAGCGTCGCCACTAGCGGGATATCCTACAATGAGCAGTTCTTC. Its protein is CSVATSGISYNEQFF.

The chain has TRBV7-9 and TRBJ1-6, with a weak D call TRBD1 (5 bases). Looked up from germline, CDR1 is SEHNR and CDR2 is FQNEAQ (reference sequence). The CDR3 contains 14 residues. The germline V and J ends were trimmed by 5 bases and 6 bases, with 11 bases remaining between them. The DNA for the CDR3 is TGTGCCAGCAGCCCGGGGGGGGGTAATTCACCCCTCCACTTT. Protein sequence: CASSPGGGNSPLHF.

J is TRBJ2-2 and V is TRBV7-9; TRBD2 aligns across 8 bases. CDR3 length: 13 amino acids. J was trimmed by 6 bases and V by 7 bases; bases with no gene match: 4. Germline V lookup: CDR1 SEHNR, CDR2 FQNEAQ (reference sequence). The CDR3 sequence: CASIEAGAGELFF. The CDR3 DNA is TGTGCCAGCATAGAAGCGGGAGCCGGGGAGCTGTTTTTT. Together with reference TRBV7-9 and TRBJ2-2, the CDR3 gives the full variable domain: DTGVSQNPRHKITKRGQNVTFRCDPISEHNRLYWYRQTLGQGPEFLTYFQNEAQLEKSRLLSDRFSAERPKGSFSTLEIQRTEQGDSAMYLCASIEAGAGELFFGEGSRLTVL.

The J gene is TRBJ2-1, the V gene TRBV5-1; 11 bases are shared with TRBD1. The CDR3 spans 14 residues. Trimming at V came to 2 bases and at J to 6 bases, leaving 1 base not matched to a gene. Germline loops: CDR1 SGHRS, CDR2 YFSETQ. Written as DNA, the CDR3 is TGCGCCAGCAGCTTAGGGACAGGGGGCAATGAGCAGTTCTTC. This gives the protein CASSLGTGGNEQFF.

V and J are TRBV5-1 and TRBJ2-2; D gene ambiguous. V shed 4 bases and J shed 1 base, with 8 bases lying between them. This CDR3 is built from 14 residues. The V gene's germline CDR1 is SGHRS and CDR2 YFSETQ. CDR3 loop: CASSVLGNTGELFF. The CDR3 nucleotides read TGCGCCAGCAGCGTTCTCGGGAACACCGGGGAGCTGTTTTTT.

The CDR3 loop is CASSLGLAGVETQYF. CDR3 nucleotide sequence: TGTGCCAGCAGCTTAGGACTAGCGGGGGTGGAGACCCAGTACTTC. The chain couples TRBV7-6 to TRBJ2-5; 12 bases agree with TRBD2. Germline V gene sequence: CDR1 SGHVS, CDR2 FNYEAQ. J gave up 5 bases and V 1 base, and 2 bases lay outside the gene matches. The CDR3 totals 15 residues.

The rearrangement links TRBV29-1 to TRBJ1-2; TRBD1 matches at 8 bases. The V segment lost 6 bases and the J segment 3 bases; nucleotides outside the gene matches: 15. This CDR3 has 16 amino acids. In germline, CDR1 is SQVTM, CDR2 ANQGSEA. CDR3 coding DNA: TGCAGCGTAGAGTCCGGACAGGGTAATCCCTACTATGGCTACACCTTC. This translates into CSVESGQGNPYYGYTF.

The V and J genes are TRBV4-2 and TRBJ2-7; TRBD2 is a possible D gene (5 bases). The CDR3 is 15 amino acids. V lost 0 bases and J 3 bases, leaving 12 bases between the germline ends. CDR1 is LGHNA, CDR2 YNFKEQ, per germline. CDR3 region: CASSQEVYGDYEQYF. The CDR3 nucleotides are TGTGCCAGCAGCCAAGAAGTTTACGGGGACTACGAGCAGTACTTC.

The V and J genes are TRBV15 and TRBJ1-1; the D gene is possibly TRBD1 (5 bases). Germline CDR1 reads LNHNV; CDR2 reads YYDKDF (reference sequence). This CDR3 is built from 15 residues. Trimming took 1 base from V and 0 from J, leaving 9 bases between them. The CDR3 region is CATSRGRVLNTEAFF. The CDR3, as DNA: TGTGCCACCAGCAGAGGCAGGGTGTTGAACACTGAAGCTTTCTTT.

The V gene is TRBV5-1, the J gene TRBJ1-2, with D unresolved. The V and J ends lost 4 bases and 12 bases respectively, with 22 bases between them. The CDR3 spans 14 residues. Germline CDR1 is SGHRS and CDR2 is YFSETQ. CDR3 in amino acids: CASSPSGISPTDTF. The CDR3 nucleotides are TGCGCCAGCAGCCCCTCGGGGATCTCCCCTACCGACACCTTC.

This clone was seen more than once but under ten times. The rearrangement joins TRBV6-1 to TRBJ2-7; TRBD2 matches 9 bases. The CDR3 totals 14 residues. Germline V gene sequence: CDR1 MNHNS, CDR2 SASEGT. J lost 3 bases, V lost 4 bases, and 4 bases had no gene match. CDR3 protein: CASSASGVVYEQYF. Written as DNA, the CDR3 is TGTGCCAGCAGTGCTAGCGGGGTCGTCTACGAGCAGTACTTC.

The genes are TRBV20-1 and TRBJ2-1; D not certain. This CDR3 is built from 11 residues. The germline gives CDR1 DFQATT, CDR2 SNEGSKA (reference sequence). The V end was cut by 5 bases, the J end by 10 bases, with 12 bases between. CDR3: CSAGAWSEQFF. In nucleotides, the CDR3 is TGCAGTGCTGGCGCCTGGAGCGAGCAGTTCTTC.

This clone was seen more than once but under ten times. The V and J genes are TRBV6-6 and TRBJ2-1; no clear D gene. CDR1 and CDR2 from the germline V gene are MNHNY and SVGAGI (reference sequence). V shed 0 bases and J shed 6 bases, with 12 bases lying between them. This CDR3 is built from 15 residues. CDR3 sequence (DNA): TGTGCCAGCAGTTACTCGACACGTCCCCCCAATGAGCAGTTCTTC. Its protein is CASSYSTRPPNEQFF.

The V and J genes are TRBV10-3 and TRBJ2-1; 9 positions agree with TRBD1. Trimming removed 6 bases from V and 5 bases from J; junction bases left unmatched: 8. Germline CDR1 ENHRY, CDR2 SYGVKD. There are 15 residues in the CDR3. The CDR3: CAISPRQGDHNEQFF. CDR3 bases: TGTGCCATCAGCCCGCGACAGGGGGACCACAATGAGCAGTTCTTC.

The genes are TRBV29-1 and TRBJ2-1; 7 positions match TRBD2. CDR1 and CDR2 (germline): SQVTM, ANQGSEA. This CDR3 comprises 16 residues. V gave up 8 bases and J gave up 0 bases; unmatched junction bases: 13. CDR3 bases: TGCAGCCACCTTACCCCAGCGGGAAGCTCCTACAATGAGCAGTTCTTC. Its protein product is CSHLTPAGSSYNEQFF.

This sequence joins TRBV6-5 and TRBJ2-3, with 9 bases that match TRBD1. V was pared by 6 bases and J by 1 base, with 2 bases of the junction left unmatched. Per germline, CDR1 MNHEY and CDR2 SVGAGI. The CDR3 totals 14 residues. This CDR3 is CASSRQGGTDTQYF. CDR3 bases: TGTGCCAGCAGCCGACAGGGGGGCACAGATACGCAGTATTTT.

The CDR3 DNA sequence: TGTGCCAGCAGTGAAAGGTCGGGGAGTGGCTACACCTTC. Protein: CASSERSGSGYTF. This chain links TRBV6-1 with TRBJ1-2; D not resolved. Trimming took off 2 bases at V and 7 bases at J, with 11 bases between the two ends. Germline V gene lookup returns CDR1 MNHNS and CDR2 SASEGT. The CDR3 length is 13 residues.

The chain employs TRBV9 and TRBJ2-3; weak D call: TRBD2 (7 bases). Germline CDR1 reads SGDLS; CDR2 reads YYNGEE. The CDR3 runs to 15 residues. The germline V and J ends were trimmed by 0 bases and 1 base, with 9 bases remaining between them. Written as DNA, the CDR3 is TGTGCCAGCAGCGTAGGGGGGGGCCGCACAGATACGCAGTATTTT. As protein: CASSVGGGRTDTQYF. The full variable domain, completed using reference TRBV9 and TRBJ2-3, is DSGVTQTPKHLITATGQRVTLRCSPRSGDLSVYWYQQSLDQGLQFLIQYYNGEERAKGNILERFSAQQFPDLHSELNLSSLELGDSALYFCASSVGGGRTDTQYFGPGTRLTVL.

The V gene is TRBV29-1, the J gene TRBJ2-7; TRBD1 might be the D (6 bases). Germline assignment: CDR1 SQVTM and CDR2 ANQGSEA. The CDR3 contains 14 residues. Trimming removed 4 bases from V and 6 bases from J, with 19 bases in between. The CDR3 is CSVGSGHSLGEQYF. The CDR3 nucleotides read TGCAGCGTTGGCTCGGGACATAGCCTTGGCGAGCAGTACTTC.

The genes are TRBV7-2 and TRBJ1-1, with D perhaps TRBD1 (5 bases). The CDR3 covers 14 residues. In germline, CDR1 is SGHTA, CDR2 FQGNSA. Trimming pared 5 bases from V and 6 bases from J, leaving 16 bases between. CDR3 sequence: CASSPRQSVPEAFF. The CDR3 region has the DNA TGTGCCAGCAGCCCACGACAGAGTGTCCCTGAAGCTTTCTTT.

The gene calls are TRBV7-2 and TRBJ2-3; TRBD1 matches 8 bases. Germline CDR1 reads SGHTA; CDR2 reads FQGNSA. The length of the CDR3 is 13 residues. J gave up 5 bases and V 11 bases, and 9 bases lay outside the gene matches. The CDR3 spells CAGKQGVGDTQYF. CDR3 nucleotide sequence: TGTGCCGGGAAACAGGGGGTAGGAGATACGCAGTATTTT.

The V call is TRBV2, the J call TRBJ2-3; 7 nucleotides match TRBD2. The CDR3 is 14 amino acids. Germline loops: CDR1 SNHLY, CDR2 FYNNEI. J was trimmed by 1 base and V by 8 bases; bases with no gene match: 6. The CDR3 sequence is CASGQAGRTDTQYF. CDR3 DNA: TGTGCCAGCGGGCAAGCGGGACGCACAGATACGCAGTATTTT.

V gene TRBV29-1 combines with J gene TRBJ2-3; tentatively, D is TRBD2 (6 bases). The V end was cut by 0 bases, the J end by 5 bases, with 9 bases between. This CDR3 is 13 amino acids long. Germline CDR1 is SQVTM and CDR2 is ANQGSEA. CDR3 DNA sequence: TGCAGCGTTGAAGAGGGGGGTATAGATACGCAGTATTTT. Translating gives CSVEEGGIDTQYF.